This is a list of T cell receptor beta chains from one sample in a study of Ad26.COV2.S vaccination and SARS-CoV-2 variants. Profiling relied on immunoSEQ multiplex PCR, and the TCRdb table lists in-frame clones only, not all of them. The sample carries about 680,000 clones, more than 70% recorded once. This specimen consisted of peripheral blood, obtained in a trial of Ad26.COV2.S vaccine versus placebo. The receptor set was obtained from a person aged 18-65 years who received the Ad26.COV2.S COVID-19 vaccine or a placebo. CDR3s include the opening cysteine and the closing phenylalanine or tryptophan. The order of the fields is CDR3 length, D gene, clone size, V gene, J gene, CDR3 DNA, CDR3 protein. The D gene is left open where the match is weak. Clone size appears in some rows only: once, few, many, or a class for an expanded clone.

cdr3_length: 13; d_call: NA; clone_size: NA; v_call: TRBV25-1; j_call: TRBJ2-3; cdr3_nt: TGTGCCAGCAGGGGAGAGGTGACAGATACGCAGTATTTT; cdr3_aa: CASRGEVTDTQYF
cdr3_length: 16; d_call: NA; clone_size: NA; v_call: TRBV14; j_call: TRBJ1-6; cdr3_nt: TGTGCCAGCAGCCAGGGCCTGGGACACTATAATTCACCCCTCCACTTT; cdr3_aa: CASSQGLGHYNSPLHF
cdr3_length: 15; d_call: TRBD1; clone_size: NA; v_call: TRBV19; j_call: TRBJ2-7; cdr3_nt: TGTGCCAGTAGTACCGGGACAGGCCCGACCTACGAGCAGTACTTC; cdr3_aa: CASSTGTGPTYEQYF
cdr3_length: 15; d_call: NA; clone_size: NA; v_call: TRBV2; j_call: TRBJ2-7; cdr3_nt: TGTGCCAGCAGTCTCGAGGGAGGGGGACCCTACGAGCAGTACTTC; cdr3_aa: CASSLEGGGPYEQYF
cdr3_length: 14; d_call: NA; clone_size: NA; v_call: TRBV5-1; j_call: TRBJ1-4; cdr3_nt: TGCGCCAGCAGTTCACTACCGGATGGTGAAAAACTGTTTTTT; cdr3_aa: CASSSLPDGEKLFF
cdr3_length: 13; d_call: NA; clone_size: NA; v_call: TRBV6-2/TRBV6-3; j_call: TRBJ1-4; cdr3_nt: TGTGCCAGCAGCCCAGGACAGTCTGAAAAACTGTTTTTT; cdr3_aa: CASSPGQSEKLFF
cdr3_length: 14; d_call: NA; clone_size: NA; v_call: TRBV27; j_call: TRBJ2-7; cdr3_nt: TGTGCCAGCAGTTTAGGCAGGGGACCCTACGAGCAGTACTTC; cdr3_aa: CASSLGRGPYEQYF
cdr3_length: 16; d_call: TRBD2; clone_size: NA; v_call: TRBV6-1; j_call: TRBJ2-1; cdr3_nt: TGTGCCAGCAGTGAAGAACCTAGCGGGAGGGCCAATGAGCAGTTCTTC; cdr3_aa: CASSEEPSGRANEQFF
cdr3_length: 14; d_call: NA; clone_size: NA; v_call: TRBV6-4; j_call: TRBJ2-1; cdr3_nt: TGTGCCAGCAGTGACTCGGGGGAAGGGGGTGAGCAGTTCTTC; cdr3_aa: CASSDSGEGGEQFF
cdr3_length: 13; d_call: TRBD2; clone_size: NA; v_call: TRBV10-1; j_call: TRBJ2-7; cdr3_nt: TGCGCCAGCAGTCTGACTAGCACGGGCGAGCAGTACTTC; cdr3_aa: CASSLTSTGEQYF
cdr3_length: 15; d_call: TRBD2; clone_size: NA; v_call: TRBV20-1; j_call: TRBJ2-3; cdr3_nt: TGCAGTGCTAGTGGCCCGGGGGGGGGCACAGATACGCAGTATTTT; cdr3_aa: CSASGPGGGTDTQYF
cdr3_length: 15; d_call: NA; clone_size: NA; v_call: TRBV7-2; j_call: TRBJ1-3; cdr3_nt: TGTGCCAGCAGCTACACTAGACAGGCTGGAAACACCATATATTTT; cdr3_aa: CASSYTRQAGNTIYF
cdr3_length: 13; d_call: NA; clone_size: NA; v_call: TRBV19; j_call: TRBJ2-3; cdr3_nt: TGTGCCAGTAGTTCCAGGGGGGGGGACCCGCAGTATTTT; cdr3_aa: CASSSRGGDPQYF
cdr3_length: 14; d_call: TRBD2; clone_size: NA; v_call: TRBV19; j_call: TRBJ2-3; cdr3_nt: TGTGCCAGTAGTACAGCGGGAGGGGATGATACGCAGTATTTT; cdr3_aa: CASSTAGGDDTQYF
cdr3_length: 14; d_call: TRBD2; clone_size: NA; v_call: TRBV3-1/TRBV3-2; j_call: TRBJ2-7; cdr3_nt: TGTGCCAGCAGCCCTCGGGAGGTTGGGTACGAGCAGTACTTC; cdr3_aa: CASSPREVGYEQYF
cdr3_length: 17; d_call: TRBD1; clone_size: NA; v_call: TRBV5-1; j_call: TRBJ1-5; cdr3_nt: TGCGCCAGCAGCCCCGGGACAGGGGGCGCCCCGAATCAGCCCCAGCATTTT; cdr3_aa: CASSPGTGGAPNQPQHF
cdr3_length: 15; d_call: TRBD2; clone_size: NA; v_call: TRBV19; j_call: TRBJ2-1; cdr3_nt: TGTGCCAGTAGAGCTACTAGCGGGGGCGGAAATGAGCAGTTCTTC; cdr3_aa: CASRATSGGGNEQFF
cdr3_length: 15; d_call: NA; clone_size: NA; v_call: TRBV7-9; j_call: TRBJ2-6; cdr3_nt: TGTGCCAGCAGCCCTCCCAGGGCTGGGGCCAACGTCCTGACTTTC; cdr3_aa: CASSPPRAGANVLTF
cdr3_length: 15; d_call: NA; clone_size: NA; v_call: TRBV2; j_call: TRBJ1-4; cdr3_nt: TGTGCCAGTCGGGACTTACGGCACTACAATGAAAAACTGTTTTTT; cdr3_aa: CASRDLRHYNEKLFF
cdr3_length: 16; d_call: NA; clone_size: NA; v_call: TRBV19; j_call: TRBJ2-7; cdr3_nt: TGTGCCAGTAGTCCACAAACCGGGATCCCTAGGTACGAGCAGTACTTC; cdr3_aa: CASSPQTGIPRYEQYF
cdr3_length: 16; d_call: TRBD1; clone_size: NA; v_call: TRBV19; j_call: TRBJ1-1; cdr3_nt: TGTGCCAGTAGTCCCCGGGACAGGAGAACGAACACTGAAGCTTTCTTT; cdr3_aa: CASSPRDRRTNTEAFF
cdr3_length: 16; d_call: TRBD1; clone_size: NA; v_call: TRBV27; j_call: TRBJ2-7; cdr3_nt: TGTGCCAGCAGCAGTGATATCCGGGACAGGGGCCGGGAGCAGTACTTC; cdr3_aa: CASSSDIRDRGREQYF
cdr3_length: 16; d_call: TRBD1; clone_size: NA; v_call: TRBV18; j_call: TRBJ1-5; cdr3_nt: TGTGCCAGCTCACCAAACAGGGGAGGTCGGTTTCAGCCCCAGCATTTT; cdr3_aa: CASSPNRGGRFQPQHF
cdr3_length: 13; d_call: NA; clone_size: NA; v_call: TRBV5-4; j_call: TRBJ2-7; cdr3_nt: TGTGCCAGCAGCTTGAATGAAGGGACCGAGCAGTACTTC; cdr3_aa: CASSLNEGTEQYF
cdr3_length: 15; d_call: NA; clone_size: NA; v_call: TRBV27; j_call: TRBJ2-7; cdr3_nt: TGTGCCAGCAGTTCCGAGGCGGGGCCTTGGGACGAGCAGTACTTC; cdr3_aa: CASSSEAGPWDEQYF
cdr3_length: 15; d_call: NA; clone_size: NA; v_call: TRBV4-3; j_call: TRBJ1-5; cdr3_nt: TGCGCCAGCAGCCCCCCCCTGGACAGATATCAGCCCCAGCATTTT; cdr3_aa: CASSPPLDRYQPQHF
cdr3_length: 14; d_call: NA; clone_size: NA; v_call: TRBV4-3; j_call: TRBJ1-1; cdr3_nt: TGCGCCAGCAGCCATGTACTTGTGAACACTGAAGCTTTCTTT; cdr3_aa: CASSHVLVNTEAFF
cdr3_length: 15; d_call: NA; clone_size: NA; v_call: TRBV18; j_call: TRBJ1-2; cdr3_nt: TGTGCCAGCTCACCGACTGAGGCACTACACCACGGAGGGACCTTC; cdr3_aa: CASSPTEALHHGGTF
cdr3_length: 16; d_call: TRBD1; clone_size: NA; v_call: TRBV18; j_call: TRBJ1-1; cdr3_nt: TGTGCCAGCTCACCGAGGACAGGCGGAAGCCCAACTGAAGCTTTCTTT; cdr3_aa: CASSPRTGGSPTEAFF
cdr3_length: 11; d_call: NA; clone_size: NA; v_call: TRBV30; j_call: TRBJ2-7; cdr3_nt: TGTGCCTGGAGCCGATCGTACGAGCAGTACTTC; cdr3_aa: CAWSRSYEQYF
cdr3_length: 16; d_call: NA; clone_size: once; v_call: TRBV10-1; j_call: TRBJ1-4; cdr3_nt: TGCGCCAGCAGTGAGTCGGTAGGGGGGCCGGATGAAAAACTGTTTTTT; cdr3_aa: CASSESVGGPDEKLFF
cdr3_length: 14; d_call: NA; clone_size: NA; v_call: TRBV6-5; j_call: TRBJ1-5; cdr3_nt: TGTGCCAGCAGCAGGGAAGGGGGCAATCAGCCCCAGCATTTT; cdr3_aa: CASSREGGNQPQHF
cdr3_length: 16; d_call: TRBD1; clone_size: NA; v_call: TRBV5-1; j_call: TRBJ2-1; cdr3_nt: TGCGCCAGCAGTTTAGCAGACAGGGCTCCTACCAATGAGCAGTTCTTC; cdr3_aa: CASSLADRAPTNEQFF
cdr3_length: 13; d_call: TRBD2; clone_size: NA; v_call: TRBV9; j_call: TRBJ2-1; cdr3_nt: TGTGCCAGCAGCGTAGGGCTAGCGGGACAGCAGTTCTTC; cdr3_aa: CASSVGLAGQQFF
cdr3_length: 16; d_call: TRBD1; clone_size: many; v_call: TRBV5-1; j_call: TRBJ1-4; cdr3_nt: TGCGCCAGCAGCCTATTCGGACAGGGTGTTAATGAAAAACTGTTTTTT; cdr3_aa: CASSLFGQGVNEKLFF
cdr3_length: 15; d_call: NA; clone_size: few; v_call: TRBV6-5; j_call: TRBJ1-2; cdr3_nt: TGTGCCAGCAGTTCCCCTCCCGGGACCCGCTATGGCTACACCTTC; cdr3_aa: CASSSPPGTRYGYTF
cdr3_length: 17; d_call: NA; clone_size: NA; v_call: TRBV4-1; j_call: TRBJ2-3; cdr3_nt: TGCGCCAGCAGCCAAGTGGGAGGACGGGACGGTGGAGATACGCAGTATTTT; cdr3_aa: CASSQVGGRDGGDTQYF
cdr3_length: 16; d_call: TRBD1; clone_size: NA; v_call: TRBV7-2; j_call: TRBJ1-5; cdr3_nt: TGTGCCAGCAGCTTAGGACAGGGGGCCGGCAATCAGCCCCAGCATTTT; cdr3_aa: CASSLGQGAGNQPQHF
cdr3_length: 12; d_call: NA; clone_size: NA; v_call: TRBV5-4; j_call: TRBJ2-1; cdr3_nt: TGTGCCAGCAACCGAGGGTCGGGGGAGCAGTTCTTC; cdr3_aa: CASNRGSGEQFF
cdr3_length: 14; d_call: NA; clone_size: NA; v_call: TRBV7-2; j_call: TRBJ2-5; cdr3_nt: TGTGCCAGCAGCTTATTTTCCCCGGAGGAGACCCAGTACTTC; cdr3_aa: CASSLFSPEETQYF
cdr3_length: 17; d_call: NA; clone_size: NA; v_call: TRBV5-1; j_call: TRBJ2-6; cdr3_nt: TGCGCCAGCAGCTCCGGGGTTTTCCTTTCTGGGGCCAACGTCCTGACTTTC; cdr3_aa: CASSSGVFLSGANVLTF